The 20 T cell receptor beta chains presented below share a single source sample, sequenced in a study of vaccination effects on CD4 cells after COVID-19. Subsequent to a culture period of about ten days, CD4+ T cells were isolated. Between March and December 2020, the person had a SARS-CoV-2 infection that PCR confirmed. As their vaccination, participants received two doses of either BNT162b2 or mRNA-1273. The protocol was immunoSEQ multiplex PCR, while the TCRdb copy is restricted to in-frame clones and leaves out a portion. The data hold roughly 35,000 clones, with about 75% observed a single time. What these receptors recognize is not known. The material sequenced was CD4+ T cells from PBMCs cultured without peptide, taken after COVID-19 vaccination. The source of these receptors is a human donor who had a prior SARS-CoV-2 infection.

This clone was seen a handful of times. The V call is TRBV15, the J call TRBJ2-5, with D possibly TRBD1 on 5 matching bases. The germline V and J ends were trimmed by 6 bases and 0 bases, with 8 bases remaining between them. Germline values: CDR1 LNHNV, CDR2 YYDKDF (reference sequence). The CDR3 covers 13 residues. The CDR3 nucleotides read TGTGCCACCAGAACAGGCTACCAAGAGACCCAGTACTTC. Its protein product is CATRTGYQETQYF.

In this sample, this clone turned up once. In DNA form, the CDR3 reads TGTGCCAGCAGCTTAGATCAGGACCATACGCAGTATTTT. Translating gives CASSLDQDHTQYF. This chain joins TRBV11-3 and TRBJ2-3; no reliable D call. CDR3 length equals 13 residues. V gave up 0 bases and J gave up 7 bases, with 8 bases separating them. Germline assignment: CDR1 SGHNT and CDR2 YENEEA.

This chain joins TRBV5-6 and TRBJ2-6; 7 positions match TRBD1. V shed 5 bases, J shed 0 bases, and the junction held 11 bases outside the gene matches. The length of the CDR3 is 18 residues. Germline V lookup: CDR1 SGHDT, CDR2 YYEEEE. CDR3: CASRALWDRGSGANVLTF. The CDR3 DNA reads TGTGCCAGCAGGGCGTTATGGGACAGAGGCTCTGGGGCCAACGTCCTGACTTTC.

The chain carries TRBV3-1 (or the pseudogene TRBV3-2) and TRBJ2-7, with TRBD2 matching 9 bases. The CDR3 covers 14 residues. Germline CDR1 is LGHDT and CDR2 is YNNKEL (reference sequence). V lost 2 bases and J lost 3; bases outside the gene matches: 2. CDR3 loop: CASSQSSGGYEQYF. DNA of the CDR3: TGTGCCAGCAGCCAAAGTAGCGGGGGCTACGAGCAGTACTTC.

The genes are TRBV13 and TRBJ2-5, with 8 nucleotides matching TRBD1. J lost 5 bases, V lost 5 bases, and 7 bases had no gene match. CDR1 and CDR2 from the germline V gene are PRHDT and FYEKMQ (reference sequence). The CDR3 length is 14 residues. The CDR3 reads CASSPRTGRETQYF. CDR3 nucleotides: TGTGCCAGCAGCCCAAGGACAGGGAGGGAGACCCAGTACTTC.

This chain links TRBV7-9 with TRBJ2-1, with 11 bases lining up with TRBD2. Germline values: CDR1 SEHNR, CDR2 FQNEAQ (reference sequence). This CDR3 region has 16 residues. The junction had 4 bases not matched to a gene; V was cut back by 5 bases and J by 1 base. The CDR3 DNA reads TGTGCCAGCAGCCATAGCGGGAGGGGTTCCTACAATGAGCAGTTCTTC. Translated: CASSHSGRGSYNEQFF.

The chain employs TRBV19 and TRBJ1-4; TRBD1 is a possible D gene (6 bases). The CDR3 has 15 residues. Trimming took off 3 bases at V and 5 bases at J, with 13 bases between the two ends. The germline gives CDR1 LNHDA, CDR2 SQIVND (reference sequence). CDR3 bases: TGTGCCAGTAGTATTTTCGTTCAGGGGAATGAAAAACTGTTTTTT. Its protein is CASSIFVQGNEKLFF.

The chain combines TRBV5-1 with TRBJ2-5; D might be TRBD1 (6 bases). The CDR3 extends over 14 amino acids. V lost 0 bases, J lost 2 bases, and 8 bases lay in between. Germline-derived CDR1 and CDR2 are SGHRS and YFSETQ. The DNA for the CDR3 is TGCGCCAGCAGCTTGGCTGGACAGCAAGAGACCCAGTACTTC. It encodes CASSLAGQQETQYF.

This clone was seen only once. V gene TRBV5-1 combines with J gene TRBJ1-5, with 7 bases lining up with TRBD1. V dropped 4 bases and J dropped 7; count of bases not matched to a gene: 5. The CDR3 is 13 amino acids. Germline-derived CDR1 and CDR2 are SGHRS and YFSETQ. Written as DNA, the CDR3 is TGCGCCAGCAGCATAGGGACAGAGCAGCCCCAGCATTTT. Residues: CASSIGTEQPQHF.

The rearrangement joins TRBV6-5 to TRBJ1-1; 7 bases map to TRBD1. CDR3 size: 14 residues. J was trimmed by 5 bases and V by 5 bases; bases with no gene match: 8. Germline CDR1 and CDR2: MNHEY and SVGAGI. The CDR3 is CASSRDRSVTEAFF. DNA for the CDR3: TGTGCCAGCAGTCGGGACAGATCAGTGACTGAAGCTTTCTTT.

V and J are TRBV13 and TRBJ2-7; TRBD1 matches at 8 bases. V lost 3 bases to trimming and J lost 7 bases; unmatched junction nucleotides: 14. CDR3 length equals 16 residues. In germline, CDR1 is PRHDT, CDR2 FYEKMQ (reference sequence). For the CDR3, the DNA is TGTGCCAGCAGCTTTTCCCCACAGGCAGGGGGCGATGAGCAGTACTTC. It yields the protein CASSFSPQAGGDEQYF.

This clone was detected only a few times. V usage is TRBV5-4 and J usage is TRBJ2-1; D remains unclear. Deletions cut 1 base from V and 8 bases from J, with 10 bases between. Germline CDR1 SGHNT, CDR2 YYREEE (reference sequence). The CDR3 has 13 amino acids. CDR3 DNA sequence: TGTGCCAGCAGCTTGAGGGCGGCAGATGAGCAGTTCTTC. Amino acids: CASSLRAADEQFF. Drawing the rest from reference TRBV5-4 and TRBJ2-1, the complete variable domain is ETGVTQSPTHLIKTRGQQVTLRCSSQSGHNTVSWYQQALGQGPQFIFQYYREEENGRGNFPPRFSGLQFPNYSSELNVNALELDDSALYLCASSLRAADEQFFGPGTRLTVL.

The chain carries TRBV12-5 and TRBJ1-6, with 8 positions matching TRBD1. J was trimmed by 6 bases and V by 4 bases; bases with no gene match: 2. From germline, CDR1 is LGHNT and CDR2 FRNRAP. CDR3 length: 14 residues. This CDR3 is CASGWTGSNSPLHF. In DNA, the CDR3 is TGTGCTAGTGGTTGGACAGGGAGTAATTCACCCCTCCACTTT.

The chain carries TRBV9 and TRBJ2-2, with 7 bases matching TRBD2. This CDR3 spans 16 amino acids. CDR1 is SGDLS, CDR2 YYNGEE, per germline. V lost 2 bases to trimming and J lost 6 bases; unmatched junction nucleotides: 10. The DNA of the CDR3 is TGTGCCAGCAGCGTCGCAAGCGGGATCCGGGCCGGGGAGCTGTTTTTT. It specifies CASSVASGIRAGELFF.

The V and J genes are TRBV4-2 and TRBJ2-7; the D gene is possibly TRBD2 (5 bases). V was clipped by 0 bases and J by 3 bases, with 9 bases between them. Germline CDR1 LGHNA, CDR2 YNFKEQ. The CDR3 contains 14 residues. DNA of the CDR3: TGTGCCAGCAGCCAAGATAGACTATTCTACGAGCAGTACTTC. Translating gives CASSQDRLFYEQYF.

V usage is TRBV11-3 and J usage is TRBJ1-4; 7 bases line up with TRBD1. The ends lost 5 bases at V and 8 bases at J; junction bases unmatched: 17. Germline-derived CDR1 and CDR2 are SGHNT and YENEEA. This CDR3 has 17 residues. The CDR3 DNA is TGTGCCAGCAGCCCGCCGAGACTACAGGGGTATAAGGAAAAACTGTTTTTT. It encodes CASSPPRLQGYKEKLFF.

Written as DNA, the CDR3 is TGCGCCAGCAGCCAAATCCTAGCGGGGCTGGCAGATACGCAGTATTTT. Translation gives CASSQILAGLADTQYF. The chain links TRBV4-3 to TRBJ2-3, with 9 bases matching TRBD2. CDR3 length equals 16 residues. Germline V CDR1 and CDR2: LGHNA, YSLEER. V was pared by 2 bases and J by 4 bases, with 7 bases of the junction left unmatched.

The rearrangement joins TRBV5-4 to TRBJ2-1; perhaps TRBD2 as D (6 bases). The germline V and J ends were trimmed by 0 bases and 8 bases, with 6 bases remaining between them. This CDR3 contains 12 residues. Germline V lookup: CDR1 SGHNT, CDR2 YYREEE (reference sequence). For the CDR3, the DNA is TGTGCCAGCAGCTTGGGACTAGATGAGCAGTTCTTC. Its protein is CASSLGLDEQFF. The entire variable domain, with the rest obtained from reference TRBV5-4 and TRBJ2-1, is as follows: ETGVTQSPTHLIKTRGQQVTLRCSSQSGHNTVSWYQQALGQGPQFIFQYYREEENGRGNFPPRFSGLQFPNYSSELNVNALELDDSALYLCASSLGLDEQFFGPGTRLTVL.

The chain uses TRBV15 and TRBJ2-5; 7 nucleotides line up with TRBD2. This CDR3 is 16 amino acids long. Germline V gives CDR1 LNHNV, CDR2 YYDKDF (reference sequence). With V trimmed by 5 bases and J by 9 bases, 18 bases remained unmatched. Here the CDR3 DNA reads TGTGCCACCAGCCGTCAACCGGGCTCTTGGGGGGGACCCCAGTACTTC. Protein: CATSRQPGSWGGPQYF.

By sample share, this clone is medium-sized. The V and J genes are TRBV7-2 and TRBJ2-7; maybe TRBD1 (5 bases). V lost 1 base and J lost 2, with 9 bases in between. Germline assignment: CDR1 SGHTA and CDR2 FQGNSA. The CDR3 spans 14 residues. CDR3 coding DNA: TGTGCCAGCAGCTTAGGCAGGGTCCCCTACGAGCAGTACTTC. This codes for CASSLGRVPYEQYF.